Presented here are 30 T cell receptor beta chains from one specimen sequenced in a study of blood T cells in healthy people across ages. The second PCR ran roughly 7 to 11 cycles with a sample-barcoded 5' primer and J-beta primers. TCRdb used MiXCR to reprocess the 5' RACE reads, holding one entry per CDR3 protein. The sample yields 800,000 to 1,300,000 distinct CDR3 sequences, almost 25% seen once. This same sample was also part of a study on T cells of mothers and their children.

The sample consisted of blood. Receptors were obtained from a girl aged 2 to 9 in good health.

This clonotype has more than one count but fewer than ten. The rearrangement links TRBV7-8 to TRBJ2-7, with a weak D call TRBD2 (5 bases). There are 14 residues in the CDR3. Trimming pared 1 base from V and 5 bases from J, leaving 12 bases between. Germline loops: CDR1 SGHVS, CDR2 FQNEAQ. CDR3 nucleotides: TGTGCCAGCAGCTTAGGTGGCGGGTACGACGAGCAGTACTTC. Protein product: CASSLGGGYDEQYF.

This clonotype was counted only a few times. The CDR3 region has the DNA TGTGCCAGCAGCCCTCGAATTCGGGTGAACACTGAAGCTTTCTTT. Its protein product is CASSPRIRVNTEAFF. V is TRBV3-1 and J is TRBJ1-1; D gene ambiguous. Deletions cut 4 bases from V and 0 bases from J, with 12 bases between. This CDR3 contains 15 residues. CDR1 LGHDT and CDR2 YNNKEL come from the germline V gene (reference sequence).

The V and J genes are TRBV7-9 and TRBJ1-4, with D possibly matching TRBD1 (5 bases). This CDR3 has 13 amino acids. Germline V gene data show CDR1 as SEHNR and CDR2 as FQNEAQ (reference sequence). V was trimmed by 8 bases and J by 5 bases, leaving 12 bases between them. CDR3 sequence: CASHDSKNEKLFF. CDR3 sequence (DNA): TGTGCCAGCCACGACAGTAAGAATGAAAAACTGTTTTTT.

This clonotype was counted only a few times. The chain joins TRBV7-2 to TRBJ2-1; a possible D gene is TRBD2 (5 bases). CDR1 is SGHTA and CDR2 is FQGNSA in the germline V gene. The CDR3 has 15 amino acids. The germline V and J ends were trimmed by 5 bases and 6 bases, with 17 bases remaining between them. For the CDR3, the DNA is TGTGCCAGCAGCCCGAGGATGAGCGGAGTCAATGAGCAGTTCTTC. Translation gives CASSPRMSGVNEQFF.

J is TRBJ2-5 and V is TRBV7-2; TRBD2 might be the D (6 bases). The CDR3 has 16 amino acids. V lost 2 bases and J 4 bases, leaving 17 bases between the germline ends. CDR1 and CDR2 (germline): SGHTA, FQGNSA. CDR3 DNA sequence: TGTGCCAGCAGCTTACAAGCGGCGGGACTTCTAGAGACCCAGTACTTC. This translates into CASSLQAAGLLETQYF.

The gene calls are TRBV29-1 and TRBJ2-1; 10 bases match TRBD2. CDR3 length equals 18 residues. V shed 0 bases and J 6 bases; nucleotides not matched to a gene: 14. Germline CDR1 and CDR2: SQVTM and ANQGSEA. CDR3 in amino acids: CSVEDQPNGLAGANEQFF. DNA of the CDR3: TGCAGCGTTGAAGATCAGCCGAACGGGCTAGCGGGAGCCAATGAGCAGTTCTTC.

In regard to this clonotype: Relative to the germline gene, one junction end is altered; a read error may explain this. The rearrangement joins TRBV28 to TRBJ2-1; 9 positions match TRBD2. CDR3 length equals 16 residues. The germline gives CDR1 MDHEN, CDR2 SYDVKM. This CDR3 reads CACSLAAGGLLNEQFF. The CDR3 region has the DNA TGTGCCTGCAGTTTGGCAGCGGGGGGACTTCTCAATGAGCAGTTCTTC.

This clonotype was found a few times. The chain recombines TRBV20-1 with TRBJ2-7; 16 bases are a match to TRBD2. V lost 6 bases and J lost 6; bases outside the gene matches: 8. The CDR3 runs 15 residues. CDR1 DFQATT and CDR2 SNEGSKA come from the germline V gene (reference sequence). This CDR3 reads CSAPGLAGGPTEQYF. The DNA of the CDR3 is TGCAGTGCCCCGGGACTAGCGGGAGGGCCGACCGAGCAGTACTTC.

The table lists this clonotype with a few counts. V usage is TRBV6-1 and J usage is TRBJ2-5; 8 bases map to TRBD1. The germline gives CDR1 MNHNS, CDR2 SASEGT. With 1 base clipped from V and 13 bases from J, the junction kept 8 bases outside the gene matches. The CDR3 contains 13 residues. CDR3 DNA sequence: TGTGCCAGCAGTGAAGTCGGTACAGGGGGTGCGTACTTC. It yields the protein CASSEVGTGGAYF.

V usage is TRBV12-3 or TRBV12-4 and J usage is TRBJ2-7, with a tentative D call TRBD2 (5 bases). With 3 bases removed from V and 5 bases from J, the gap between germline ends came to 23 bases. This CDR3 spans 17 amino acids. The CDR3 bases are TGTGCCAGCAGTTTTATTTTAATGGGTGGTAGCGTGAACGAGCAGTACTTC. The encoded protein is CASSFILMGGSVNEQYF.

This clonotype has more than one count but fewer than ten. J is TRBJ1-2 and V is TRBV29-1, with 7 bases fitting TRBD1. CDR3 length equals 14 residues. Germline CDR1 SQVTM, CDR2 ANQGSEA. Trimming at V came to 6 bases and at J to 4 bases, leaving 11 bases not matched to a gene. CDR3 sequence: CSVSQTGNTYGYTF. The CDR3 DNA reads as TGCAGCGTCTCCCAGACAGGGAACACCTATGGCTACACCTTC.

This clonotype was seen repeatedly, ten times or more. A junction boundary mismatches the germline segment, possibly from a read error. This chain connects TRBV5-1 to TRBJ1-1; D is perhaps TRBD1 (6 bases). CDR1 and CDR2 (germline): SGHRS, YFSETQ. The CDR3 contains 13 residues. CDR3 residues: CASSSGQNTEAFF. The CDR3 DNA follows: TGTGCCAGCAGCTCGGGACAGAACACTGAAGCTTTCTTT.

The chain employs TRBV7-9 and TRBJ2-1; possibly TRBD2 for D (8 bases). V was clipped by 5 bases and J by 0 bases, with 17 bases between them. Germline CDR1 SEHNR, CDR2 FQNEAQ (reference sequence). The CDR3 loop spans 17 amino acids. Here the CDR3 DNA reads TGTGCCAGCAGCCCCCGGGAGGGGGCCCGCTCCTACAATGAGCAGTTCTTC. Amino acids: CASSPREGARSYNEQFF.

This clonotype was found a few times. The chain links TRBV6-1 to TRBJ2-5; 11 bases align to TRBD1. The better agreement between TRBJ2-7 and the DNA end casts doubt on the J call. The length of the CDR3 is 12 residues. CDR1 MNHNS and CDR2 SASEGT come from the germline V gene. CDR3 region: CATDRGPYEQYF. The CDR3 bases are TGTGCCACGGACAGGGGGCCCTACGAGCAGTACTTC.

This chain uses TRBV29-1 with TRBJ1-2; D remains ambiguous. V gave up 7 bases and J gave up 7 bases, with 25 bases separating them. In germline, CDR1 is SQVTM, CDR2 ANQGSEA. The CDR3 runs to 15 residues. CDR3 nucleotides: TGCAGCGGCACCGGGGATCCGATTAAGGTTCGTGGCTACACCTTC. Protein: CSGTGDPIKVRGYTF. Full variable domain (missing parts from reference TRBV29-1 and TRBJ1-2): SAVISQKPSRDICQRGTSLTIQCQVDSQVTMMFWYRQQPGQSLTLIATANQGSEATYESGFVIDKFPISRPNLTFSTLTVSNMSPEDSSIYLCSGTGDPIKVRGYTFGSGTRLTVV.

This chain joins TRBV6-6 and TRBJ2-4, with D perhaps matching TRBD2 (6 bases). Trimming took 3 bases from V and 8 from J, leaving 14 bases between them. This CDR3 comprises 14 residues. Per the germline V gene, CDR1 is MNHNY and CDR2 is SVGAGI (reference sequence). The CDR3 nucleotides read TGTGCCAGCAGTTATACTAGCAGGGAGGACATTCAGTACTTC. Its protein is CASSYTSREDIQYF.

V usage is TRBV13 and J usage is TRBJ2-3; 7 bases are a match to TRBD2. The CDR3 extends over 14 amino acids. In germline, CDR1 is PRHDT, CDR2 FYEKMQ (reference sequence). The ends lost 5 bases at V and 3 bases at J; junction bases unmatched: 5. The CDR3 nucleotides read TGTGCCAGCAGCAGCGAGCGGGGTACAGATACGCAGTATTTT. As protein: CASSSERGTDTQYF.

The chain has TRBV7-2 and TRBJ2-3; weak D call: TRBD2 (6 bases). Germline V CDR1 and CDR2: SGHTA, FQGNSA. Deletions cut 6 bases from V and 3 bases from J, with 19 bases between. The CDR3 covers 16 residues. CDR3 region: CASSYSLVGLTDTQYF. The CDR3 DNA reads TGTGCCAGCAGTTACTCCCTAGTGGGACTTACAGATACGCAGTATTTT.

This chain joins TRBV4-1 and TRBJ2-7, with D possibly TRBD1 on 5 matching bases. Germline V gene data show CDR1 as MGHRA and CDR2 as YSYEKL. V was trimmed by 0 bases and J by 2 bases, leaving 14 bases between them. CDR3 length: 16 amino acids. CDR3 in amino acids: CASSQEGSQGPYEQYF. Written as DNA, the CDR3 is TGCGCCAGCAGCCAAGAAGGAAGTCAGGGTCCCTACGAGCAGTACTTC.

In this sample, this clonotype turned up a few times. CDR3 protein: CATQNGGDMGYTF. The CDR3 DNA reads as TGTGCCACCCAAAATGGCGGAGATATGGGCTACACCTTC. The chain has TRBV24-1 and TRBJ1-2; no firm D call. Between the trimmed V and J ends, which lost 9 bases and 8 bases, there was a span of 18 bases. The length of the CDR3 is 13 residues. Germline V gives CDR1 KGHDR, CDR2 SFDVKD.

V is TRBV15 and J is TRBJ2-3; 10 nucleotides match TRBD1. Germline CDR1 LNHNV, CDR2 YYDKDF (reference sequence). The CDR3 length is 17 residues. The V and J ends lost 1 base and 6 bases, in that order; junction bases with no gene match: 10. CDR3 loop: CATSRGTGTGEVDTQYF. As DNA, the CDR3 is TGTGCCACCAGCAGAGGAACCGGGACAGGGGAGGTCGATACGCAGTATTTT. Full variable domain (missing parts from reference TRBV15 and TRBJ2-3): DAMVIQNPRYQVTQFGKPVTLSCSQTLNHNVMYWYQQKSSQAPKLLFHYYDKDFNNEADTPDNFQSRRPNTSFCFLDIRSPGLGDTAMYLCATSRGTGTGEVDTQYFGPGTRLTVL.

The rearrangement links TRBV20-1 to TRBJ2-1; D is uncertain. The CDR3 runs 17 residues. Trimming took 2 bases from V and 3 from J, leaving 20 bases between them. The germline gives CDR1 DFQATT, CDR2 SNEGSKA (reference sequence). The CDR3 nucleotides read TGCAGTGCTAGATTTAAACTATTCGCAAGTATCTACAATGAGCAGTTCTTC. This encodes CSARFKLFASIYNEQFF.

This clonotype was observed at least ten times. The germline gene is not matched at one end of the junction; a read error may be the cause. The J gene is TRBJ2-5, the V gene TRBV5-1; D possibly corresponds to TRBD1 (6 bases). The CDR3 extends over 14 amino acids. Germline-derived CDR1 and CDR2 are SGHRS and YFSETQ. CDR3 sequence (DNA): TGTGCCAGCAGTCTTCAGGGGCCTCAAGAGACCCAGTACTTC. Translating it yields CASSLQGPQETQYF.

This sequence joins TRBV7-9 and TRBJ2-2; D might be TRBD1 (6 bases). Trimming stripped 1 base from V and 3 bases from J, with 9 bases between. Germline CDR1 and CDR2: SEHNR and FQNEAQ (reference sequence). This CDR3 has 15 amino acids. The CDR3 spells CASSLGGGDTGELFF. In DNA form, the CDR3 reads TGTGCCAGCAGCTTAGGAGGGGGAGACACCGGGGAGCTGTTTTTT.

V and J are TRBV29-1 and TRBJ1-4; 8 nucleotides agree with TRBD1. The V gene end was trimmed by 6 bases and the J gene end by 5 bases; junction bases not matched to a gene: 5. Looked up from germline, CDR1 is SQVTM and CDR2 is ANQGSEA. The CDR3 has 13 amino acids. The CDR3 region is CSVQGAGNEKLFF. CDR3 in DNA: TGCAGCGTCCAGGGGGCAGGGAATGAAAAACTGTTTTTT.

With respect to this clonotype: No conserved phenylalanine or tryptophan ends this CDR3, so it is likely a read error. The rearrangement links TRBV7-9 to TRBJ2-1, with 9 bases that match TRBD2. Germline assignment: CDR1 SEHNR and CDR2 FQNEAQ (reference sequence). Losses at the gene ends were 5 bases for V and 8 bases for J; bases not matched to a gene: 10. This CDR3 spans 15 amino acids. The CDR3 nucleotides read TGTGCCAGCAGCGCGACGCGGGAGGGAATGGATGAGCAGTTCCTC. Protein: CASSATREGMDEQFL.

The chain joins TRBV7-6 to TRBJ2-5; tentative D call: TRBD1 (5 bases). The DNA end favors TRBJ2-7, so the J call may be wrong. Germline V gene data show CDR1 as SGHVS and CDR2 as FNYEAQ. This CDR3 is 14 amino acids long. The CDR3 spells CASSPIQQDYEQYF. CDR3 coding DNA: TGTGCCAGCAGCCCAATTCAACAGGACTACGAGCAGTACTTC.

The V and J genes are TRBV7-9 and TRBJ1-2; D remains unclear. Per the germline V gene, CDR1 is SEHNR and CDR2 is FQNEAQ (reference sequence). Trimming cost V 5 bases and J 4 bases, with 20 bases left between them. The CDR3 consists of 16 residues. As DNA, the CDR3 is TGTGCCAGCAGCCCAGTACAAAATCCCCTCCTCTATGGCTACACCTTC. Translation: CASSPVQNPLLYGYTF.

The genes are TRBV28 and TRBJ2-7; D may be TRBD2 (7 bases). Trimming left V 2 bases short and J 2 bases short, with 28 bases between. The CDR3 has 20 residues. From germline, CDR1 is MDHEN and CDR2 SYDVKM. As DNA, the CDR3 is TGTGCCAGCAGTTTAGGAAAGGGGGGGCGAGGATTTGGGACACCCTACGAGCAGTACTTC. Its protein is CASSLGKGGRGFGTPYEQYF.

This clonotype was observed a few times. Germline and junction disagree at one end, which may indicate a read error. The V call is TRBV7-7, the J call TRBJ2-2, with 9 bases matching TRBD2. CDR1 is SSHAT and CDR2 is FNYEAQ in the germline V gene (reference sequence). The CDR3 totals 19 residues. Here the CDR3 DNA reads TGTGCTAGCAGCCAATTTGAACCGGGACCAGCGGGAGGCACCGGGGAGCTGTTTTTT. It translates to CASSQFEPGPAGGTGELFF.